This T cell receptor beta chain was sequenced during a study of CD4+ T cells in melanoma. Study observations and caveats: CD8+ T cell, macrophage and B cell function reportedly correlated with neoantigen-specific CD4+ T cells. Diverse differentiation states were reported for melanoma neoantigen-specific CD4+ T cells.

The V segment lost 4 bases and the J segment 0 bases; nucleotides outside the gene matches: 3. The CDR3 runs 16 residues. CDR1 and CDR2 (germline): MGHRA, YSYEKL. As regards this clone: Antigen unknown.

Sequenced by immunoSEQ multiplex PCR; TCRdb stores in-frame clones only, minus some. The repertoire holds about 54,000 clones, with approximately 74% as singletons. The chain is built from TRBV4-1 and TRBJ1-1; 12 nucleotides match TRBD1. The sequence came from a human donor with melanoma. Material for sequencing was tumor tissue. The CDR3 DNA reads TGCGCCAGCAGCCTCCGGGACAGGGGGCTGAACACTGAAGCTTTCTTT. Translating gives CASSLRDRGLNTEAFF.